There are a few counts of the clone carrying this T cell receptor (beta chain). Its antigen is unidentified. The length of the CDR3 is 13 residues. Germline V lookup: CDR1 SGHTA, CDR2 FQGNSA. The V gene lost 4 bases and the J gene lost 5 bases, with 9 bases spanning the gap. TCRB transcripts that were expressed got sequenced, as all of the isolated RNA had been reverse transcribed. An average approximately 4 million reads came from naive, central memory and regulatory T cell samples. The table came from immunoSEQ multiplex PCR; TCRdb's copy has only in-frame clones and leaves some out. The sample includes roughly 220,000 clones, 15% to 20% of them seen just once. The record originates from a study of beta chain features in type 1 diabetes. Study-level findings and limits: Researchers report that Type 1 diabetes patients had moderately but significantly shorter TCRB CDR3s across all four CD4+ subsets. Type 1 diabetes patients had VDJ junctions that carried fewer insertions and more deletions.

The sequencing input was naive CD4+ T cells from blood. This chain joins TRBV7-2 and TRBJ1-5; D possibly corresponds to TRBD1 (5 bases). The TCR comes from a man in his thirties or forties with type 1 diabetes. The CDR3 DNA sequence: TGTGCCAGCAGCTCGCAGGGTGATCAGCCCCAGCATTTT. It yields the protein CASSSQGDQPQHF.